Listed below are T cell receptor beta chains from one sample, sequenced in a study of shared clonotypes between healthy human individuals. The table came from immunoSEQ multiplex PCR; TCRdb's copy has only in-frame clones and leaves some out. The sample gives some 550,000 clones, less than 98% of which show up once; about 0.06% is in the top ten. Sequencing input: naive CD4+ T cells sorted from blood. These receptor sequences come from a woman aged 30 to 39 in good health. CDR3s include the opening cysteine and the closing phenylalanine or tryptophan. A D gene is named only where the DNA matches it firmly. Rows may omit the clone size; those that give it use once, few, many or a size class.

TRBV2	.	TRBJ2-5	.	CASSWLGGKEEQYF	TGTGCCAGCAGTTGGTTGGGGGGCAAGGAGGAGCAGTACTTC
TRBV7-9	.	TRBJ2-7	TRBD1	CASSPWTGRGYEQYF	TGTGCCAGCAGCCCATGGACAGGGCGAGGATACGAGCAGTACTTC
TRBV5-1	.	TRBJ2-7	.	CASSSSSGTDEQYF	TGCGCCAGCAGCTCGTCCTCAGGGACGGACGAGCAGTACTTC
TRBV19	.	TRBJ1-2	.	CASRWGPNYGYTF	TGTGCTAGTAGATGGGGGCCGAACTATGGCTACACCTTC
TRBV9	once	TRBJ1-2	.	CASSVGSWGVASYGYTF	TGTGCCAGCAGCGTAGGGTCGTGGGGGGTTGCCTCCTATGGCTACACCTTC
TRBV2	.	TRBJ2-1	.	CASRYDYNEQFF	TGTGCCAGCAGGTACGACTACAATGAGCAGTTCTTC
TRBV28	.	TRBJ1-2	TRBD1	CASSFGGGGYTF	TGTGCCAGCAGTTTCGGAGGGGGCGGCTACACCTTC
TRBV10-3	.	TRBJ1-1	.	CAISDWGDGTEAFF	TGTGCCATCAGTGACTGGGGGGATGGTACTGAAGCTTTCTTT
TRBV10-3	.	TRBJ1-5	TRBD1	CATGQGGNQPQHF	TGTGCCACGGGACAGGGTGGCAATCAGCCCCAGCATTTT
TRBV5-1	.	TRBJ2-7	TRBD1	CASSLKTGVTYEQYF	TGCGCCAGCAGCTTGAAGACAGGGGTGACCTACGAGCAGTACTTC
TRBV21-1	.	TRBJ1-2	.	CARRYRGGPILNYGYTF	TGTGCCAGAAGATACAGGGGCGGCCCGATCCTTAACTATGGCTACACCTTC
TRBV4-1	.	TRBJ2-5	TRBD2	CASSQDSALADQETQYF	TGCGCCAGCAGCCAAGATTCCGCGCTAGCGGACCAAGAGACCCAGTACTTC
TRBV28	.	TRBJ1-5	TRBD1	CASKATGGSNQPQHF	TGTGCCTCCAAGGCGACAGGGGGCAGCAATCAGCCCCAGCATTTT
TRBV15	.	TRBJ1-2	.	CATSRGGGQSYGYTF	TGTGCCACCAGCAGAGGGGGAGGGCAGAGCTATGGCTACACCTTC
TRBV5-1	.	TRBJ2-3	TRBD1	CASSLGDRETDTQYF	TGCGCCAGCAGCTTGGGCGACAGGGAGACAGATACGCAGTATTTT
TRBV18	.	TRBJ2-7	.	CASSPSYSYEQYF	TGTGCCAGCTCACCGAGCTACTCATACGAGCAGTACTTC
TRBV5-4	.	TRBJ2-5	TRBD2	CASSRGDYGETQYF	TGTGCCAGCAGCCGAGGGGACTACGGAGAGACCCAGTACTTC
TRBV9	.	TRBJ2-1	TRBD2	CASSPHRSGRLIYNEQFF	TGTGCCAGCAGCCCCCACAGAAGCGGGAGGCTTATATACAATGAGCAGTTCTTC
TRBV18	.	TRBJ1-2	.	CASSPTRGDYGYTF	TGTGCCAGCTCACCTACTAGGGGCGACTATGGCTACACCTTC
TRBV19	.	TRBJ1-6	.	CASSVLGSSYNSPLHF	TGTGCCAGTAGTGTTCTTGGGAGCTCCTATAATTCACCCCTCCACTTT
TRBV5-5	.	TRBJ2-7	TRBD1	CASSHGAQGSYEQYF	TGTGCCAGCAGTCATGGGGCACAGGGGTCCTACGAGCAGTACTTC
TRBV11-3	.	TRBJ1-6	.	CASSFGSPLHF	TGTGCCAGCAGCTTTGGGTCACCCCTCCACTTT
TRBV6-1	.	TRBJ1-1	.	CASSGDWGGTEAFF	TGTGCCAGCAGTGGGGATTGGGGGGGCACTGAAGCTTTCTTT
TRBV5-1	.	TRBJ2-3	.	CASTKSRAADTQYF	TGCGCCAGCACCAAGAGCCGGGCCGCAGATACGCAGTATTTT
TRBV28	.	TRBJ1-2	.	CASSLDRYGYTF	TGTGCCAGCAGTTTAGACCGCTATGGCTACACCTTC
TRBV28	once	TRBJ2-5	TRBD1	CASSDGTVGETQYF	TGTGCCAGCAGTGATGGGACAGTCGGAGAGACCCAGTACTTC
TRBV9	once	TRBJ1-2	TRBD1	CASSPRGEWGYTF	TGTGCCAGCAGCCCCAGGGGGGAGTGGGGCTACACCTTC
TRBV28	.	TRBJ2-1	TRBD2	CASRPSGKDQEQFF	TGTGCCAGCAGGCCTAGCGGGAAGGATCAGGAGCAGTTCTTC
TRBV29-1	.	TRBJ2-5	.	CSVEGGRGQETQYF	TGCAGCGTTGAAGGGGGCAGGGGCCAAGAGACCCAGTACTTC
TRBV6-5	.	TRBJ2-1	TRBD1	CASSYGTAHYNEQFF	TGTGCCAGCAGTTACGGGACAGCCCATTACAATGAGCAGTTCTTC
TRBV25-1	.	TRBJ1-2	.	CASSEQGHGYTF	TGTGCCAGCAGTGAACAGGGGCATGGCTACACCTTC
TRBV4-1	.	TRBJ2-3	.	CASSQVSRLSTDTQYF	TGCGCCAGCAGCCAAGTCAGCAGGCTTAGCACAGATACGCAGTATTTT
TRBV19	.	TRBJ1-5	.	CASSNQNQPQHF	TGTGCCAGTAGTAACCAGAATCAGCCCCAGCATTTT
TRBV5-1	.	TRBJ2-5	TRBD2	CASSLGLGRAGETQYF	TGCGCCAGCAGCTTGGGTCTCGGGAGGGCCGGTGAGACCCAGTACTTC
TRBV7-8	.	TRBJ1-2	.	CASSSAGVYGYTF	TGTGCCAGCAGCTCTGCAGGGGTCTATGGCTACACCTTC
TRBV5-1	.	TRBJ2-5	TRBD1	CASSLRGQGASETQYF	TGCGCCAGCAGCTTGAGGGGACAGGGGGCTTCGGAGACCCAGTACTTC
TRBV19	.	TRBJ2-7	TRBD2	CASSNGLAGSYEQYF	TGTGCCAGTAGTAACGGACTAGCGGGATCCTACGAGCAGTACTTC
TRBV7-8	.	TRBJ2-7	TRBD1	CASSLALRTGGTYEQYF	TGTGCCAGCAGCTTAGCGCTGCGGACAGGGGGGACCTACGAGCAGTACTTC
TRBV29-1	.	TRBJ1-4	TRBD1	CSATGVGDEKLFF	TGCAGCGCCACAGGGGTTGGGGATGAAAAACTGTTTTTT
TRBV10-3	.	TRBJ2-7	.	CASRTPFAYEQYF	TGTGCCAGCAGAACCCCGTTTGCCTACGAGCAGTACTTC
TRBV28	.	TRBJ1-4	.	CASSPRVGVREKLFF	TGTGCCAGCAGTCCCAGGGTCGGAGTGCGGGAAAAACTGTTTTTT
TRBV4-1	.	TRBJ2-7	TRBD2	CASSHTGTSGYEQYF	TGCGCCAGCAGCCATACCGGGACTAGCGGCTACGAGCAGTACTTC
TRBV19	.	TRBJ1-2	.	CASSIAQSEFYGYTF	TGTGCCAGTAGTATAGCACAGAGTGAGTTCTATGGCTACACCTTC